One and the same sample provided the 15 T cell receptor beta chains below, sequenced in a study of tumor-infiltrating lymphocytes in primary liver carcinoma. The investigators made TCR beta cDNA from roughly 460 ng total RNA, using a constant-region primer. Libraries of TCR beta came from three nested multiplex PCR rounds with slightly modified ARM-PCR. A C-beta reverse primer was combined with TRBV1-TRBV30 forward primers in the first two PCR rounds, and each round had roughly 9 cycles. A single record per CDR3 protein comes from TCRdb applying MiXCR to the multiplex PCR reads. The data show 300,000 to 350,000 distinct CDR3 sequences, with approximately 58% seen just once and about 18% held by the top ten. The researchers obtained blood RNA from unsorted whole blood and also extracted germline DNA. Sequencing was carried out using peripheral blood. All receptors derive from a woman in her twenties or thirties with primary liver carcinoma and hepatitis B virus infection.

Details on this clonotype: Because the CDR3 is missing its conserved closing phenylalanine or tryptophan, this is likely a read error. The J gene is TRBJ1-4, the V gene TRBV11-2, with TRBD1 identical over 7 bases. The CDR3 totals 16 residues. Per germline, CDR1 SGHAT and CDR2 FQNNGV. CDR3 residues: CASTLGPGGSFEKLFL. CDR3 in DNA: TGTGCCAGCACCTTAGGGCCAGGGGGGAGTTTTGAAAAACTGTTTCTT.

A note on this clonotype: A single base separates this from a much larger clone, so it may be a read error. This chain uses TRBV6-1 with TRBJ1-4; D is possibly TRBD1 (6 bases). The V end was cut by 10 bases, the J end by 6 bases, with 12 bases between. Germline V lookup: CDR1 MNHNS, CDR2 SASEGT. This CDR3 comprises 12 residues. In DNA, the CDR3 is TGTGCCACCTCGGGGGCGGATGAAAAACTGTTTTTT. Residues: CATSGADEKLFF.

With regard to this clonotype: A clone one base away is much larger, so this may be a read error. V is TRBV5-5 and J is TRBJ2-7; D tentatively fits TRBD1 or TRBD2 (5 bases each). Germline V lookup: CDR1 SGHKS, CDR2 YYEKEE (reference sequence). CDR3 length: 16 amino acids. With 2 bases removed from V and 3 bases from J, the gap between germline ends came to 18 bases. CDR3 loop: CASSFSLNKGSYEQYF. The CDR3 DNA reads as TGTGCCAGCAGCTTTTCCCTGAACAAGGGGAGCTACGAGCAGTACTTC.

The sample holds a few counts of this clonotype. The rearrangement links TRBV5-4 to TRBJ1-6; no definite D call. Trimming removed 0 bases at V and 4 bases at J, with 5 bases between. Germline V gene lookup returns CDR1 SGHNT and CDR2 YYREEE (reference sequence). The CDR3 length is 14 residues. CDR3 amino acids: CASSLEGYNSPLHF. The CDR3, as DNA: TGTGCCAGCAGCTTGGAGGGATATAATTCACCCCTCCACTTT.

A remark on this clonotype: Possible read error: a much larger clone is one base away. This CDR3 is CVSSLFGASVTYEQYF. CDR3 DNA: TGTGTCAGCAGCTTGTTCGGAGCTAGCGTAACCTACGAGCAGTACTTC. This chain links TRBV5-4 with TRBJ2-7; weak D call: TRBD2 (6 bases). This CDR3 region has 16 residues. CDR1 is SGHNT and CDR2 is YYREEE in the germline V gene (reference sequence).

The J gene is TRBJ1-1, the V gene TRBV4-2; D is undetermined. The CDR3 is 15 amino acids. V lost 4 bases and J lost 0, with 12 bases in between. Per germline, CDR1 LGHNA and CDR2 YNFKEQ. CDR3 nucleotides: TGTGCCAGCAGCCCCGGACGGACTATGAACACTGAAGCTTTCTTT. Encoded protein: CASSPGRTMNTEAFF.

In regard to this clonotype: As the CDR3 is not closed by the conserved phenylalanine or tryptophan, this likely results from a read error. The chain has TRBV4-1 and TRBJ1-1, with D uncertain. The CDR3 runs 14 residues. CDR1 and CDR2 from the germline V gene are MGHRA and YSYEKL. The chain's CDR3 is CAISQVQLGTEAFS. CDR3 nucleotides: TGCGCCATCAGCCAAGTACAGCTGGGCACTGAAGCTTTCTCT.

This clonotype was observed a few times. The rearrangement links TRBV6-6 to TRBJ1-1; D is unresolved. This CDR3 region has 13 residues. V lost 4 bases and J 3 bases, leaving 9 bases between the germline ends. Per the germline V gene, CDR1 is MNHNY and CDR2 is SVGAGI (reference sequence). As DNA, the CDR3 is TGTGCCAGCAGTTCGGACTCCTACACTGAAGCTTTCTTT. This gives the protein CASSSDSYTEAFF.

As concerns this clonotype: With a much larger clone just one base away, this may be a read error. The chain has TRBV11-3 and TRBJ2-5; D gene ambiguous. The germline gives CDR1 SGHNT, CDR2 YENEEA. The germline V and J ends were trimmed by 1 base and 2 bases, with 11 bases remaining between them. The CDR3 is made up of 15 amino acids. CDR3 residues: CASSLGFLEQETQYF. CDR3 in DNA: TGTGCCAGCAGCTTAGGCTTCCTGGAACAAGAGACCCAGTACTTC.

Here the CDR3 DNA reads TGCGCCAGCAGCCCATACTACTCCTATCAGCCCCAGCATTTT. As protein: CASSPYYSYQPQHF. This chain connects TRBV4-1 to TRBJ1-5; no definite D call. V gave up 4 bases and J gave up 5 bases, with 12 bases separating them. CDR3 length: 14 residues. Per germline, CDR1 MGHRA and CDR2 YSYEKL.

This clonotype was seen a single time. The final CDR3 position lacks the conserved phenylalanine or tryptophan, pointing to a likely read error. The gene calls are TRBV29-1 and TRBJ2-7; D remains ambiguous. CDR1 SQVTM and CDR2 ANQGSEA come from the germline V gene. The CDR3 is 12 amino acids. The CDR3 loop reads CSVVPSSYEQYL. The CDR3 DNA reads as TGCAGCGTTGTACCCTCCTCCTACGAACAGTACCTC.

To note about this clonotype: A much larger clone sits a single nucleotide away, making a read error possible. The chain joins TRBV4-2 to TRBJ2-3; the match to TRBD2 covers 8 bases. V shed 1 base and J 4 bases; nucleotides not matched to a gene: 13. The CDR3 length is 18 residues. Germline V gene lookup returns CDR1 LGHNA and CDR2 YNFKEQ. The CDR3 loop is CASSQAGSQREMADTQYF. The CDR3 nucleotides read TGTGCCAGCAGCCAAGCGGGGAGCCAGCGGGAGATGGCAGATACGCAGTATTTT.

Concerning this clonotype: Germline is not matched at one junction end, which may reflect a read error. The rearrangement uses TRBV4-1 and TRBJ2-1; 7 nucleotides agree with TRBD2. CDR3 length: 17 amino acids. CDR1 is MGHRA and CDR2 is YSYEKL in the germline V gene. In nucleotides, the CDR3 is TGTGCCAGCAGCGTAGCCCTCCGGGCGGGAGCGTCTAATGAGCAGTTCTTC. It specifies CASSVALRAGASNEQFF.

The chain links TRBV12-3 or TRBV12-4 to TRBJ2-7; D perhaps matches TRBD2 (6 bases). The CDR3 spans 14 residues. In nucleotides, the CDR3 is TGTGCCAGCAGTTTTGGGGGGAGTAGCCACGAGCAGTGTGTC. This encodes CASSFGGSSHEQCV.

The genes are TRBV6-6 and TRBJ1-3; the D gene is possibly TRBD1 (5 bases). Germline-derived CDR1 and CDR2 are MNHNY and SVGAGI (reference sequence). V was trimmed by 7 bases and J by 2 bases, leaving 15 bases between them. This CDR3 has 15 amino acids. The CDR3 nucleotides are TGTGCCAGCAAACCGGGACTGACACCTGGAAACACCATATATTTT. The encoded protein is CASKPGLTPGNTIYF.